This T cell receptor beta chain was obtained from a study of OX40 agonist ivuxolimab in advanced cancers. Study-wide background: Ivuxolimab, which is an agonistic anti-OX40 (CD134) antibody, was administered to the patients. The mean age was approximately 60 years, ranging from 23 to 79, with 82.7% of participants male. Findings and limits, study-wide: Clonal expansion was seen in CD4+ and CD8+ blood T cells by week 6 at 0.1 to 3.0 mg/kg.

Data came from immunoSEQ multiplex PCR; TCRdb stores just in-frame clones and leaves some out. This table has roughly 57,000 clones, roughly 88% appearing once. A word on this clone: Its antigen is currently unknown.

Germline V lookup: CDR1 SGHRS, CDR2 YFSETQ. V was clipped by 0 bases and J by 4 bases; unmatched bases: 3. This CDR3 region has 15 residues. Autoimmune disease history or systemic immunosuppression excluded patients. The material was CD4+ or CD8+ T cells sorted from blood, obtained in a trial of the OX40 agonist ivuxolimab. The chain joins TRBV5-1 to TRBJ2-3; 9 bases are a match to TRBD1. This TCR came from an adult with an advanced solid tumor such as melanoma, head and neck, liver or kidney cancer. CDR3 DNA: TGCGCCAGCAGCTTGGAGGGACAGGGCCCAGATACGCAGTATTTT. Protein: CASSLEGQGPDTQYF.